This TCR beta chain is drawn from a study of blood T cell repertoires in COVID-19. Overall study context: Whether acute or convalescent, the COVID-19 samples came from the United States, Italy and Spain. Sources were T cells, B-cell-depleted T cells, or PBMCs; the material itself was cDNA or gDNA.

Source study methods: Scientists estimated how many nucleated cells there were by amplifying reference gene primers. Measured with immunoSEQ multiplex PCR; TCRdb has only the in-frame clones, and not every one. That table supplies the V and J calls and clone size; D and trimming were determined from the DNA. Here the sample spans around 400,000 clones, 70% to 90% being singletons. V dropped 4 bases and J dropped 4 bases, with 8 bases sitting between them. The CDR3 is 13 residues long. Recruited during active infection, patients (from Seattle) were subsequently followed longitudinally. The clonotype originates from a woman aged 55-69 years with COVID-19, enrolled during active disease. Sequencing input: peripheral blood. This sequence joins TRBV12-3 or TRBV12-4 and TRBJ1-5; weak D call: TRBD1 (6 bases). CDR3 protein: CASSSRGNQPQHF. Here the CDR3 DNA reads TGTGCCAGCAGTTCCAGGGGAAATCAGCCCCAGCATTTT.